This TCR beta chain was captured in a study of blood T cell repertoires in COVID-19. Study-level background: Collection of acute and convalescent COVID-19 samples took place in the United States, Italy and Spain. T cells, B-cell-depleted T cells, or PBMCs supplied cDNA or gDNA.

In the original workflow: How many nucleated cells were present was estimated from reference gene primer amplification. Sequencing used immunoSEQ multiplex PCR; TCRdb keeps in-frame clones, though not all of them. V and J calls and clone size are those listed in that table; D and trimming were worked out from the DNA. Of approximately 40,000 clones in the sample, about 88% were seen once. The CDR3 length is 15 residues. Germline V gene data show CDR1 as KGHDR and CDR2 as SFDVKD. V lost 0 bases and J lost 3; bases outside the gene matches: 0. The TCR was taken from a middle-aged man in a cohort sampled during active COVID-19. The rearrangement uses TRBV24-1 and TRBJ2-5, with 10 nucleotides matching TRBD2. The sequenced sample consisted of peripheral blood. Here the CDR3 reads CATSDLGLAEETQYF. In DNA, the CDR3 is TGTGCCACCAGTGATTTGGGACTAGCGGAAGAGACCCAGTACTTC.